Below, 10 T cell receptor beta chains from the same sample are listed, as sequenced in a study of blood T cell repertoires in COVID-19. Measured with immunoSEQ multiplex PCR; TCRdb has only the in-frame clones, and not every one. The data contain around 230,000 clones, more than 75% of them seen just once; the ten biggest clones take up 9.5% to 15%. Sequences were obtained from peripheral blood. The receptor set was obtained from a woman aged 60-70 years with active or convalescent COVID-19.

The CDR3 DNA is TGCAGTGCTAGATCGGAAAAACTGTTTTTT. Encoded protein: CSARSEKLFF. The gene calls are TRBV20-1 and TRBJ1-4; D is ambiguous. Per the germline V gene, CDR1 is DFQATT and CDR2 is SNEGSKA (reference sequence). V was cut by 2 bases and J by 8 bases, with 3 bases left in between. The CDR3 runs 10 residues.

The chain is built from TRBV5-8 and TRBJ1-1; D ambiguous. Germline V CDR1 and CDR2: SGHTS, YDEGEE. CDR3 size: 13 residues. V was clipped by 4 bases and J by 1 base, with 8 bases between them. This CDR3 is CASSRLTNTEAFF. The CDR3 nucleotides are TGTGCCAGCAGCAGACTTACGAACACTGAAGCTTTCTTT. The whole variable domain, filled in from reference TRBV5-8 and TRBJ1-1, reads EAGVTQSPTHLIKTRGQQATLRCSPISGHTSVYWYQQALGLGLQFLLWYDEGEERNRGNFPPRFSGRQFPNYSSELNVNALELEDSALYLCASSRLTNTEAFFGQGTRLTVV.

Points on this clone: The identical CDR3 is also encoded by other nucleotide sequences in the sample. V and J are TRBV18 and TRBJ1-2; TRBD1 agrees at 7 bases. The CDR3 contains 12 residues. Germline V lookup: CDR1 KGHSH, CDR2 LQKENI. Losses at the gene ends were 2 bases for V and 6 bases for J; bases not matched to a gene: 0. CDR3 bases: TGTGCCAGCTCACCAACAGGGGATGGCTACACCTTC. It specifies CASSPTGDGYTF.

This clone has a handful of counts. V is TRBV5-4 and J is TRBJ1-1, with TRBD1 matching 11 bases. The germline V gene encodes CDR1 SGHNT and CDR2 YYREEE (reference sequence). This CDR3 region has 15 residues. Trimming removed 0 bases from V and 4 bases from J; junction bases left unmatched: 2. This chain's CDR3 is CASSLGGTGGTEAFF. CDR3 bases: TGTGCCAGCAGCTTGGGTGGGACAGGGGGCACTGAAGCTTTCTTT. The whole variable domain, filled in from reference TRBV5-4 and TRBJ1-1, reads ETGVTQSPTHLIKTRGQQVTLRCSSQSGHNTVSWYQQALGQGPQFIFQYYREEENGRGNFPPRFSGLQFPNYSSELNVNALELDDSALYLCASSLGGTGGTEAFFGQGTRLTVV.

V gene TRBV4-3 combines with J gene TRBJ1-1; 7 bases fit TRBD1. V trimming: 0 bases; J trimming: 5 bases; junction bases outside the gene matches: 6. CDR1 is LGHNA, CDR2 YSLEER, per germline. The CDR3 is 15 amino acids. The DNA of the CDR3 is TGCGCCAGCAGCCAAGAGGGGCAGGGGGGAACTGAAGCTTTCTTT. Its translation: CASSQEGQGGTEAFF.

CDR3 bases: TGTGCCAGCAGAGACAGGGTCGGCACTGAAGCTTTCTTT. It codes for CASRDRVGTEAFF. This chain connects TRBV7-8 to TRBJ1-1; 7 bases fit TRBD1. From germline, CDR1 is SGHVS and CDR2 FQNEAQ. The CDR3 runs to 13 residues. After removal of 6 bases from V and 4 bases from J, the junction contained 5 bases not matched to a gene.

This clone occurred a few times. This sequence joins TRBV27 and TRBJ2-7; D unresolved. Germline lookup yields CDR1 MNHEY and CDR2 SMNVEV (reference sequence). With 4 bases removed from V and 7 bases from J, the gap between germline ends came to 17 bases. The length of the CDR3 is 14 residues. CDR3 DNA sequence: TGTGCCAGCAGTTCCCCGGCAGGATCCTTAGAGCAGTACTTC. Encoded protein: CASSSPAGSLEQYF.

This sequence joins TRBV5-5 and TRBJ1-1; D possibly corresponds to TRBD1 (6 bases). The CDR3 runs to 14 residues. Per germline, CDR1 SGHKS and CDR2 YYEKEE (reference sequence). Trimming pared 0 bases from V and 4 bases from J, leaving 10 bases between. The CDR3 reads CASSLGQASTEAFF. CDR3 sequence (DNA): TGTGCCAGCAGCTTGGGACAGGCCAGCACTGAAGCTTTCTTT.

This clone was seen a few times. The chain uses TRBV4-1 and TRBJ1-2; D gene ambiguous. The CDR3 loop spans 14 amino acids. Germline CDR1 is MGHRA and CDR2 is YSYEKL. V lost 4 bases and J 3 bases, leaving 12 bases between the germline ends. The CDR3 loop reads CASSLSRADYGYTF. The CDR3 nucleotides are TGCGCCAGCAGCCTCTCGAGGGCGGACTATGGCTACACCTTC.

This clone was seen a handful of times. The chain combines TRBV5-6 with TRBJ1-2; D remains ambiguous. The CDR3 has 12 amino acids. Germline lookup yields CDR1 SGHDT and CDR2 YYEEEE. Trimming removed 4 bases from V and 7 bases from J, with 11 bases in between. The CDR3 DNA reads TGTGCCAGCAGCATCTATCATGGTGGCTACACCTTC. It is translated as CASSIYHGGYTF.